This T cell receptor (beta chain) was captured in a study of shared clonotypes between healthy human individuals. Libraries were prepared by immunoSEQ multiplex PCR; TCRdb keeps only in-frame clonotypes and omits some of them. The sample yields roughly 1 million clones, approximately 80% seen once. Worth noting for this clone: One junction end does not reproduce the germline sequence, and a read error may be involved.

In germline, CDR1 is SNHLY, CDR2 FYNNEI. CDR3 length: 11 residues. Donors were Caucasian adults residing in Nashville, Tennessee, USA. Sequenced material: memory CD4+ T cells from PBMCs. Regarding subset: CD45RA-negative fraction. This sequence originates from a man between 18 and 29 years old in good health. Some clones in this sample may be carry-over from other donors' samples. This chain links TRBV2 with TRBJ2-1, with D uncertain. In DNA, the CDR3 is TGTGCCAGCAGGGAAGCTGGCGAGCAGTTCTTC. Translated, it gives CASREAGEQFF.